This is a list of T cell receptor beta chains from one sample in a study of blood T cells in healthy people across ages. TCRdb used MiXCR to reprocess the 5' RACE reads, holding one entry per CDR3 protein. The sample has over 750,000 distinct CDR3 sequences; approximately 25% are singletons. These same data were also listed under a study on T cells of mothers and their children.

The sample was blood. These TCRs come from a boy aged 10-17 years in good health. CDR3s include the opening cysteine and the closing phenylalanine or tryptophan. Fields, in order: clone size, D gene, V gene, J gene, CDR3 protein, CDR3 DNA. The D gene is left open where the match is weak. Part of the rows lack a size; the others show once, few, many or a class for expanded clones.

NA,TRBD1,TRBV12-3/TRBV12-4,TRBJ1-4,CASSVHRGNEKLFF,TGTGCCAGCAGTGTGCACAGGGGGAATGAAAAACTGTTTTTT
NA,TRBD1,TRBV2,TRBJ2-7,CASSRNRGEAYEQYF,TGTGCCAGCAGCCGAAACAGGGGGGAGGCCTACGAGCAGTACTTC
few,NA,TRBV29-1,TRBJ1-5,CSVAQSNQPQHF,TGCAGCGTTGCTCAGAGCAATCAGCCCCAGCATTTT
NA,NA,TRBV24-1,TRBJ2-1,CALLPLDNEQSF,TGTGCCCTCCTACCGTTGGATAATGAGCAGTCCTTC
NA,NA,TRBV19,TRBJ2-1,CASSIGAGDYNEQFF,TGTGCCAGTAGTATCGGCGCAGGTGACTACAATGAGCAGTTCTTC
few,TRBD2,TRBV12-3/TRBV12-4,TRBJ2-3,CASSSPLGLAGPDTQYF,TGTGCCAGCAGTTCACCCCTAGGGCTAGCGGGTCCAGATACGCAGTATTTT
NA,NA,TRBV28,TRBJ2-6,CASSAQRGSGANVLTF,TGTGCCAGCAGTGCCCAACGGGGCTCTGGGGCCAACGTCCTGACTTTC
NA,NA,TRBV7-9,TRBJ2-2,CASSLEEVGELFF,TGTGCCAGCAGCTTAGAGGAGGTCGGGGAGCTGTTTTTT
NA,NA,TRBV9,TRBJ2-1,CASSATGAPFYNEQFF,TGTGCCAGCAGCGCCACCGGGGCGCCTTTCTACAATGAGCAGTTCTTC
NA,NA,TRBV9,TRBJ2-6,CASSVGAENVLTF,TGTGCCAGCAGCGTAGGGGCGGAAAACGTCCTGACTTTC
NA,TRBD1,TRBV5-1,TRBJ2-5,CASRPRGLQETQYF,TGCGCCAGCAGACCTAGGGGGCTACAAGAGACCCAGTACTTC
few,NA,TRBV9,TRBJ2-2,CASGAVGAGELFF,TGTGCCAGCGGAGCAGTGGGGGCCGGGGAGCTGTTTTTT
NA,NA,TRBV12-3/TRBV12-4,TRBJ2-7,CASGTGSEQYF,TGTGCCAGCGGCACAGGGTCCGAGCAGTACTTC
few,NA,TRBV28,TRBJ1-5,CASSLHGSIRQPQHF,TGTGCCAGCAGTTTACACGGGTCGATTAGGCAGCCCCAGCATTTT
NA,NA,TRBV6-1,TRBJ2-5,CASSESWAEETQYF,TGTGCCAGCAGTGAAAGTTGGGCCGAAGAGACCCAGTACTTC
NA,NA,TRBV11-2,TRBJ2-1,CASSLTGPLEEQFF,TGTGCCAGCAGCTTAACAGGGCCATTAGAGGAGCAGTTCTTC
few,TRBD1,TRBV12-3/TRBV12-4,TRBJ1-4,CASTPLTGGPEKLFF,TGTGCCAGCACCCCGTTGACAGGGGGTCCTGAAAAACTGTTTTTT
few,NA,TRBV20-1,TRBJ2-7,CSAPGTETYEQYF,TGCAGTGCTCCCGGGACTGAAACCTACGAGCAGTACTTC
NA,NA,TRBV6-2/TRBV6-3,TRBJ1-1,CASSRGVSLTEAFF,TGTGCCAGCAGTCGGGGGGTTAGTTTGACTGAAGCTTTCTTT
NA,NA,TRBV20-1,TRBJ2-5,CSDHTLCPETQYF,TGCAGTGATCACACGCTCTGCCCAGAGACCCAGTACTTC
NA,NA,TRBV10-3,TRBJ1-2,CAIMAGLRYTF,TGTGCCATCATGGCAGGGCTACGGTACACCTTC
few,NA,TRBV3-1,TRBJ1-5,CASSQDGFQPQHF,TGTGCCAGCAGCCAAGATGGGTTTCAGCCCCAGCATTTT
NA,TRBD1,TRBV20-1,TRBJ2-1,CSAVDNRGTNEQFF,TGCAGTGCGGTAGACAACAGGGGAACCAATGAGCAGTTCTTC
NA,NA,TRBV20-1,TRBJ1-1,CSASAGANTEAFF,TGCAGTGCCAGCGCAGGGGCGAACACTGAAGCTTTCTTT
few,TRBD1,TRBV2,TRBJ2-7,CASSEEAGQVSYEQYF,TGTGCCAGCAGTGAAGAGGCGGGACAGGTTTCCTACGAGCAGTACTTC
few,TRBD2,TRBV4-1,TRBJ2-7,CASSGGGGRSPYEQYF,TGCGCCAGCAGCGGAGGTGGCGGGAGGTCCCCCTACGAGCAGTACTTC
NA,NA,TRBV7-2,TRBJ2-3,CASSLLGADTDTQYF,TGTGCCAGCAGCTTGTTGGGGGCGGATACAGATACGCAGTATTTT
NA,NA,TRBV2,TRBJ2-2,CASSPLTGNTGELFF,TGTGCCAGCAGTCCCCTGACAGGGAACACCGGGGAGCTGTTTTTT
few,NA,TRBV14,TRBJ1-3,CASSPAGPSGNTIYF,TGTGCCAGCAGCCCCGCGGGGCCCAGCGGAAACACCATATATTTT
NA,NA,TRBV7-9,TRBJ2-7,CASSFDNGAYEQYF,TGTGCCAGCAGCTTTGACAACGGAGCCTACGAGCAGTACTTC
NA,TRBD1,TRBV27,TRBJ2-1,CASSSDRGPWNEQFF,TGTGCCAGCAGTTCGGACAGGGGTCCTTGGAATGAGCAGTTCTTC
few,TRBD1,TRBV5-1,TRBJ2-7,CASSPLFRDSGFEQYF,TGCGCCAGCAGCCCCCTCTTCCGGGACAGTGGGTTCGAGCAGTACTTC
NA,TRBD2,TRBV2,TRBJ2-1,CAIAAGTSGKSSYNEQFF,TGTGCCATCGCCGCTGGGACTAGCGGAAAAAGCTCCTACAATGAGCAGTTCTTC
few,NA,TRBV6-5,TRBJ2-1,CASSYTRYSYNEQFF,TGTGCCAGCAGTTATACTCGGTACTCCTACAATGAGCAGTTCTTC
few,NA,TRBV5-1,TRBJ1-2,CASSLSPDPYYGYTF,TGCGCCAGCAGCTTAAGTCCGGATCCATACTATGGCTACACCTTC
NA,TRBD1,TRBV3-1,TRBJ1-2,CASSPGQGARSWGYTF,TGTGCCAGCAGTCCTGGACAGGGGGCGCGATCTTGGGGCTACACCTTC
NA,NA,TRBV7-2,TRBJ2-1,CASSLNSPYNEQFF,TGTGCCAGCAGCTTAAACTCTCCCTACAATGAGCAGTTCTTC